The 32 T cell receptor beta chains listed next were all sequenced from one sample in a study of T cells in Graves' hyperthyroidism and ophthalmopathy (dated by TCRdb to the late 2010s). Receptor amplification or capture employed multiplex PCR. The instrument was an Illumina HiSeq 2000. TCR beta CDR3 regions were amplified from RNA transcripts. For the first round of RT-PCR on the TCR CDR3, the HTBI primer set was used together with the Qiagen OneStep RT-PCR kit. TCRdb took the public reads, trimmed them with fastp at Q25, ran MiXCR for clone calling and kept in-frame beta chains. Records with the same CDR3 protein are collapsed into one entry carrying the most frequent genes and DNA. Present in this sample are around 400,000 distinct CDR3 sequences, less than 15% of which were seen just once. The leading ten clones occupy less than 10% of the sample. The sequencing input was blood. The receptors originated from a young woman with Graves' hyperthyroidism.

This clonotype occurred a few times. The DNA of the CDR3 is TGTGCCAGCAGCTATCCATCGGGAGGGGAAGAGACCCAGTACTTC. As protein: CASSYPSGGEETQYF. V and J are TRBV5-8 and TRBJ2-5; TRBD2 matches at 8 bases. The CDR3 is made up of 15 amino acids. Germline CDR1 is SGHTS and CDR2 is YDEGEE. Trimming took 3 bases from V and 3 from J; bases not matched to a gene: 7.

This clonotype was recorded many times. The chain joins TRBV7-2 to TRBJ2-2, with 9 nucleotides matching TRBD2. The CDR3 runs 14 residues. V was clipped by 2 bases and J by 5 bases; unmatched bases: 0. Germline loops: CDR1 SGHTA, CDR2 FQGNSA. The CDR3 here is CASSLLAGTGELFF. DNA of the CDR3: TGTGCCAGCAGCTTACTAGCGGGAACCGGGGAGCTGTTTTTT.

The chain links TRBV7-3 to TRBJ1-4, with D possibly TRBD1 on 5 matching bases. This CDR3 is 16 amino acids long. Per germline, CDR1 SGHTA and CDR2 FQGTGA. Trimming took 3 bases from V and 8 from J, leaving 19 bases between them. The CDR3 is CASSFRGVVKGEKLFF. DNA of the CDR3: TGTGCCAGCAGCTTTCGTGGGGTAGTTAAGGGGGAAAAACTGTTTTTT.

This clonotype was counted between two and nine times. The CDR3 DNA reads as TGTGCCAGCAGTTACTCAGGAGGCCTCTACGAGCAGTACTTC. As protein: CASSYSGGLYEQYF. The genes are TRBV6-2 or TRBV6-3 and TRBJ2-7, with D maybe TRBD2 (5 bases). V lost 0 bases to trimming and J lost 3 bases, with 9 bases between them. CDR1 and CDR2 from the germline V gene are MNHEY and SVGEGT. The CDR3 has 14 amino acids.

This clonotype was seen a handful of times. The V call is TRBV6-1, the J call TRBJ2-2, with 7 bases aligning to TRBD1. Germline CDR1 is MNHNS and CDR2 is SASEGT. CDR3 length equals 15 residues. After removal of 5 bases from V and 3 bases from J, the junction contained 6 bases not matched to a gene. This CDR3 reads CASSPRGIDTGELFF. The DNA of the CDR3 is TGTGCCAGCAGTCCCAGGGGGATTGACACCGGGGAGCTGTTTTTT.

This clonotype occurred many times. The chain uses TRBV29-1 and TRBJ2-7; D remains unclear. The germline CDR1 and CDR2 sequences are SQVTM and ANQGSEA. V shed 0 bases and J shed 2 bases, with 8 bases lying between them. The CDR3 has 13 residues. CDR3 residues: CSVEDRNAYEQYF. The CDR3 DNA sequence: TGCAGCGTTGAAGATCGGAACGCCTACGAGCAGTACTTC.

In this sample, this clonotype turned up a few times. The chain links TRBV5-1 to TRBJ2-3, with D unclear. The CDR3 length is 13 residues. CDR1 SGHRS and CDR2 YFSETQ come from the germline V gene. Trimming took 1 base from V and 3 from J, leaving 6 bases between them. CDR3 amino acids: CASSLIRTDTQYF. For the CDR3, the DNA is TGCGCCAGCAGCTTGATTCGTACAGATACGCAGTATTTT. The full variable domain, in which reference TRBV5-1 and TRBJ2-3 provide the parts outside the CDR3, is KAGVTQTPRYLIKTRGQQVTLSCSPISGHRSVSWYQQTPGQGLQFLFEYFSETQRNKGNFPGRFSGRQFSNSRSEMNVSTLELGDSALYLCASSLIRTDTQYFGPGTRLTVL.

This clonotype was recorded at least ten times. The chain recombines TRBV5-5 with TRBJ2-1; maybe TRBD2 (6 bases). Germline V gene lookup returns CDR1 SGHKS and CDR2 YYEKEE (reference sequence). The V end lost 2 bases, the J end lost 6 bases, and 15 bases lay between the germline ends. The CDR3 spans 15 residues. The CDR3 DNA follows: TGTGCCAGCAGCTTCGGGGGATCTACCATCAATGAGCAGTTCTTC. This sequence encodes CASSFGGSTINEQFF. Full variable domain (remainder filled in from reference TRBV5-5 and TRBJ2-1): DAGVTQSPTHLIKTRGQQVTLRCSPISGHKSVSWYQQVLGQGPQFIFQYYEKEERGRGNFPDRFSARQFPNYSSELNVNALLLGDSALYLCASSFGGSTINEQFFGPGTRLTVL.

In its sample, this clonotype was seen many times. The CDR3: CSARGSLTQPQHF. DNA of the CDR3: TGCAGTGCTAGGGGTTCGCTGACACAGCCCCAGCATTTT. The rearrangement joins TRBV20-1 to TRBJ1-5; D gene ambiguous. Trimming stripped 3 bases from V and 7 bases from J, with 13 bases between. This CDR3 comprises 13 residues. The germline V gene has CDR1 DFQATT and CDR2 SNEGSKA (reference sequence).

The table lists this clonotype with many counts. The rearrangement links TRBV29-1 to TRBJ1-1, with D possibly TRBD1 on 6 matching bases. CDR3 size: 12 residues. Germline V lookup: CDR1 SQVTM, CDR2 ANQGSEA. Between the trimmed V and J ends, which lost 7 bases and 5 bases, there was a span of 14 bases. In nucleotides, the CDR3 is TGCAGCGGATCAGAGGGGGGGACTGAAGCTTTCTTT. Translating gives CSGSEGGTEAFF.

This clonotype was seen many times. V usage is TRBV29-1 and J usage is TRBJ1-1; no reliable D call. Germline V gene data show CDR1 as SQVTM and CDR2 as ANQGSEA. The CDR3 spans 14 residues. The V gene lost 6 bases and the J gene lost 5 bases, with 19 bases spanning the gap. The CDR3, as DNA: TGCAGCGTCCAGGAAGGACTCACACAAACTGAAGCTTTCTTT. It specifies CSVQEGLTQTEAFF. The whole variable domain, remainder taken from reference TRBV29-1 and TRBJ1-1, is SAVISQKPSRDICQRGTSLTIQCQVDSQVTMMFWYRQQPGQSLTLIATANQGSEATYESGFVIDKFPISRPNLTFSTLTVSNMSPEDSSIYLCSVQEGLTQTEAFFGQGTRLTVV.

CDR3 sequence reads: CASSQDWGAGLRYGYTF. CDR3 sequence (DNA): TGCGCCAGCAGCCAAGATTGGGGGGCAGGGCTGCGGTATGGCTACACCTTC. The V gene is TRBV4-1, the J gene TRBJ1-2; D may be TRBD1 (6 bases). Per the germline V gene, CDR1 is MGHRA and CDR2 is YSYEKL. The CDR3 loop spans 17 amino acids. With 0 bases removed from V and 5 bases from J, the gap between germline ends came to 19 bases.

The table lists this clonotype with many counts. The CDR3, as DNA: TGTGCCAGCAGCTTAGGGACAGGGAGCAACATTCAGTACTTC. This gives the protein CASSLGTGSNIQYF. The chain couples TRBV7-3 to TRBJ2-4; TRBD1 matches at 9 bases. Germline CDR1 SGHTA, CDR2 FQGTGA. CDR3 size: 14 residues. The V and J ends lost 2 bases and 7 bases, in that order; junction bases with no gene match: 3.

The genes are TRBV18 and TRBJ1-1, with D perhaps matching TRBD1 (6 bases). The CDR3 totals 15 residues. Deletions cut 5 bases from V and 6 bases from J, with 19 bases between. Germline CDR1 reads KGHSH; CDR2 reads LQKENI. In DNA form, the CDR3 reads TGTGCCAGCTCAGGGTACACAGGGCAGGAGGCTGAAGCTTTCTTT. Translated, it gives CASSGYTGQEAEAFF.

The chain couples TRBV29-1 to TRBJ2-1; D remains ambiguous. CDR1 is SQVTM and CDR2 is ANQGSEA in the germline V gene. V lost 4 bases to trimming and J lost 13 bases, with 14 bases between them. This CDR3 contains 11 residues. CDR3 coding DNA: TGCAGCGTTGGGGTAGGGAAAATACAGTTCTTC. It codes for CSVGVGKIQFF.

This clonotype was observed once. A much larger clone differs by one base, so this may be a read error. The chain is built from TRBV3-1 and TRBJ1-1; no definite D call. Germline CDR1 is LGHDT and CDR2 is YNNKEL (reference sequence). The CDR3 length is 14 residues. The CDR3 sequence is CASTQETLNTEAFF. DNA of the CDR3: TGTGCCAGCACCCAAGAGACTTTGAACACTGAAGCTTTCTTT.

This chain connects TRBV28 to TRBJ2-5; TRBD1 matches at 8 bases. Germline V gene lookup returns CDR1 MDHEN and CDR2 SYDVKM. The V and J ends lost 1 base and 11 bases, in that order; junction bases with no gene match: 9. There are 14 residues in the CDR3. The DNA of the CDR3 is TGTGCCAGCAGTTTATACCCCCTCGGACAGGGACAGTACTTC. Its translation is CASSLYPLGQGQYF.

This clonotype was seen many times. This chain links TRBV7-8 with TRBJ2-1; TRBD2 matches at 8 bases. The V segment lost 6 bases and the J segment 0 bases; nucleotides outside the gene matches: 4. Germline V gives CDR1 SGHVS, CDR2 FQNEAQ. The CDR3 extends over 15 amino acids. CDR3: CASRLAESSYNEQFF. The CDR3 region has the DNA TGTGCCAGCAGACTAGCGGAGAGCTCCTACAATGAGCAGTTCTTC. Combining the CDR3 with reference TRBV7-8 and TRBJ2-1 gives the whole variable domain GAGVSQSPRYKVAKRGQDVALRCDPISGHVSLFWYQQALGQGPEFLTYFQNEAQLDKSGLPSDRFFAERPEGSVSTLKIQRTQQEDSAVYLCASRLAESSYNEQFFGPGTRLTVL.

This clonotype came up a few times. The chain uses TRBV18 and TRBJ2-7; a possible D gene is TRBD1 (5 bases). Germline V gene sequence: CDR1 KGHSH, CDR2 LQKENI. V lost 1 base and J lost 0, with 13 bases in between. The length of the CDR3 is 16 residues. The CDR3 sequence: CASSPRGAPLSYEQYF. The CDR3 DNA sequence: TGTGCCAGCTCACCACGGGGCGCGCCGCTCTCCTACGAGCAGTACTTC.

The chain uses TRBV6-1 and TRBJ1-1; 9 bases fit TRBD1. The J segment lost 4 bases and the V segment lost 2 bases, leaving 2 bases of the junction unmatched. CDR3 size: 14 residues. Germline CDR1 reads MNHNS; CDR2 reads SASEGT. CDR3: CASSEYRGLTEAFF. CDR3 sequence (DNA): TGTGCCAGCAGTGAATACAGGGGGCTCACTGAAGCTTTCTTT.

This clonotype was recorded a few times. The chain links TRBV6-1 to TRBJ2-1, with 7 bases matching TRBD1. Per germline, CDR1 MNHNS and CDR2 SASEGT. This CDR3 has 17 residues. V gave up 10 bases and J gave up 1 base; unmatched junction bases: 16. As DNA, the CDR3 is TGTGCCAACCGGCCGGATCAACAGGGGTGGTCCTACAATGAGCAGTTCTTC. Translated: CANRPDQQGWSYNEQFF.

At least ten counts were recorded for this clonotype. CDR3 protein: CASSPRRNPSGNTIYF. DNA of the CDR3: TGTGCCAGCTCACCACGCCGGAATCCCTCTGGAAACACCATATATTTT. The V call is TRBV18, the J call TRBJ1-3; no reliable D call. The V gene's germline CDR1 is KGHSH and CDR2 LQKENI. This CDR3 has 16 amino acids. With 1 base removed from V and 0 bases from J, the gap between germline ends came to 10 bases.

This clonotype was detected many times. The chain combines TRBV7-9 with TRBJ2-2, with unresolved D. V was cut by 5 bases and J by 0 bases, with 10 bases left in between. The CDR3 runs 15 residues. Germline V lookup: CDR1 SEHNR, CDR2 FQNEAQ (reference sequence). The CDR3: CASSPSGTNTGELFF. The CDR3, as DNA: TGTGCCAGCAGCCCCTCTGGAACGAACACCGGGGAGCTGTTTTTT.

This clonotype was seen at least ten times. The CDR3 DNA reads TGTGCCAGCTCACCGGGAGGGGTAGAGTATGACAATGAGCAGTTCTTC. It yields the protein CASSPGGVEYDNEQFF. The V call is TRBV18, the J call TRBJ2-1; 7 bases fit TRBD2. Germline V gene data show CDR1 as KGHSH and CDR2 as LQKENI. CDR3 size: 16 residues. The V segment lost 3 bases and the J segment 5 bases; nucleotides outside the gene matches: 10. Supplemented by reference TRBV18 and TRBJ2-1, the full variable domain reads NAGVMQNPRHLVRRRGQEARLRCSPMKGHSHVYWYRQLPEEGLKFMVYLQKENIIDESGMPKERFSAEFPKEGPSILRIQQVVRGDSAAYFCASSPGGVEYDNEQFFGPGTRLTVL.

In its sample, this clonotype was seen many times. The rearrangement links TRBV5-6 to TRBJ1-5, with D unresolved. V lost 1 base, J lost 0 bases, and 8 bases lay in between. Germline values: CDR1 SGHDT, CDR2 YYEEEE. The CDR3 sequence is 15 residues long. CDR3 DNA sequence: TGTGCCAGCAGCTTGTACGGATATAGCAATCAGCCCCAGCATTTT. Translation gives CASSLYGYSNQPQHF.

Ten or more counts support this clonotype. The V gene is TRBV28, the J gene TRBJ1-5; D is ambiguous. Germline loops: CDR1 MDHEN, CDR2 SYDVKM. V was pared by 3 bases and J by 1 base, with 13 bases between. CDR3 length equals 16 residues. The CDR3 DNA reads as TGTGCCAGCAGTTTCCGCTTGCGGGGAAGCAATCAGCCCCAGCATTTT. Residues: CASSFRLRGSNQPQHF.

This clonotype was counted many times. The chain employs TRBV6-2 or TRBV6-3 and TRBJ2-1, with TRBD2 matching 10 bases. V lost 8 bases to trimming and J lost 7 bases; unmatched junction nucleotides: 8. Germline lookup yields CDR1 MNHEY and CDR2 SVGEGT. The CDR3 spans 14 residues. Here the CDR3 DNA reads TGTGCCAGCTCAGCGGGAGGGCCCTTAAATGAGCAGTTCTTC. Translated, it gives CASSAGGPLNEQFF.

This chain connects TRBV30 to TRBJ2-7; possibly TRBD1 for D (6 bases). This CDR3 has 13 amino acids. V lost 5 bases and J 6 bases, leaving 17 bases between the germline ends. CDR1 and CDR2 (germline): GTSNPN, SVGIG (reference sequence). The CDR3 DNA sequence: TGTGCCTGGCGCCGGGACATTGGGGCCGAGCAGTACTTC. It yields the protein CAWRRDIGAEQYF.

This clonotype was counted many times. This chain uses TRBV28 with TRBJ1-1; D remains unclear. Germline lookup yields CDR1 MDHEN and CDR2 SYDVKM. Trimming took 5 bases from V and 8 from J, leaving 9 bases between them. CDR3 length: 11 amino acids. The DNA for the CDR3 is TGTGCCAGCAGTAAATGGGGAGAAGCTTTCTTT. The encoded protein is CASSKWGEAFF.

The V gene is TRBV20-1, the J gene TRBJ1-1; no reliable D call. This CDR3 is 15 amino acids long. Germline V CDR1 and CDR2: DFQATT, SNEGSKA (reference sequence). Trimming took 0 bases from V and 0 from J, leaving 11 bases between them. The CDR3 here is CSARDMLGLNTEAFF. The CDR3 coding sequence is TGCAGTGCTAGAGACATGTTGGGGTTGAACACTGAAGCTTTCTTT.

The rearrangement links TRBV19 to TRBJ1-5; D is uncertain. From germline, CDR1 is LNHDA and CDR2 SQIVND (reference sequence). This CDR3 region has 15 residues. V lost 4 bases to trimming and J lost 4 bases, with 14 bases between them. The CDR3 bases are TGTGCCAGTAGTAGGAGTGCCGCGGTTAATCAGCCCCAGCATTTT. Protein: CASSRSAAVNQPQHF. Full variable domain (outside the CDR3, taken from reference TRBV19 and TRBJ1-5): DGGITQSPKYLFRKEGQNVTLSCEQNLNHDAMYWYRQDPGQGLRLIYYSQIVNDFQKGDIAEGYSVSREKKESFPLTVTSAQKNPTAFYLCASSRSAAVNQPQHFGDGTRLSIL.

This clonotype was seen at least ten times. The J gene is TRBJ2-7, the V gene TRBV7-8, with 10 bases aligning to TRBD1. With V trimmed by 6 bases and J by 5 bases, 7 bases remained unmatched. This CDR3 comprises 14 residues. CDR1 is SGHVS, CDR2 FQNEAQ, per germline. CDR3 nucleotide sequence: TGTGCCAGCAGACCCGGGACAGGGGTAGACGAGCAGTACTTC. Translated, it gives CASRPGTGVDEQYF.